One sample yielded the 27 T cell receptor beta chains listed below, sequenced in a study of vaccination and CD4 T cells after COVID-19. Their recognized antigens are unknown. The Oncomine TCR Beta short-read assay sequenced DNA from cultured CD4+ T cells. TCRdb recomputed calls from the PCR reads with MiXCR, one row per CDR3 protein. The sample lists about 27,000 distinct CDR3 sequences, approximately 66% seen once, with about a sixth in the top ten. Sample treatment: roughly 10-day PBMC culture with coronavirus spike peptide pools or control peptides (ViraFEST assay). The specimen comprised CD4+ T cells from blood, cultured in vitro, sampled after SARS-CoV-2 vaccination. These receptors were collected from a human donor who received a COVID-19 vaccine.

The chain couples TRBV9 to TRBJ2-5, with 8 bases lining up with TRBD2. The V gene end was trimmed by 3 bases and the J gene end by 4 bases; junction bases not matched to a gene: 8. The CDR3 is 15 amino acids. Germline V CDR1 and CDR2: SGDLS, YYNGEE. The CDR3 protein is CASSAKGLVRETQYF. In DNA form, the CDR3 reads TGTGCCAGCAGCGCCAAGGGACTAGTGCGAGAGACCCAGTACTTC. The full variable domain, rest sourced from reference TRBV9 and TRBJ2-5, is DSGVTQTPKHLITATGQRVTLRCSPRSGDLSVYWYQQSLDQGLQFLIQYYNGEERAKGNILERFSAQQFPDLHSELNLSSLELGDSALYFCASSAKGLVRETQYFGPGTRLLVL.

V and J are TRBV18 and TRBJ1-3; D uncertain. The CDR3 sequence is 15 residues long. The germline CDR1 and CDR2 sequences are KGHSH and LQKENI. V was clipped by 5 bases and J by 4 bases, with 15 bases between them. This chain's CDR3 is CASSAVRGSGNTIYF. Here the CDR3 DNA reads TGTGCCAGCTCAGCCGTGCGGGGTTCGGGAAACACCATATATTTT.

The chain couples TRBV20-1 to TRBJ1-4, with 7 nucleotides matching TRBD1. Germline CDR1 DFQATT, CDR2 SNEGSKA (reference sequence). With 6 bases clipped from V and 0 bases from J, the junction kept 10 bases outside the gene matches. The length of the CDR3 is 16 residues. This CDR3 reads CSARPPTGATNEKLFF. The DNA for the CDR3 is TGCAGTGCCAGACCCCCCACAGGGGCAACTAATGAAAAACTGTTTTTT.

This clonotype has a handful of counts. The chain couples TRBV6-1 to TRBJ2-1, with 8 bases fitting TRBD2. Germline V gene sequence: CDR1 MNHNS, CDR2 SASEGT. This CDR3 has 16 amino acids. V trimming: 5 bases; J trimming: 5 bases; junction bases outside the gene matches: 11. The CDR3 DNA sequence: TGTGCCAGCAGTCCCAGGGCCGGGGGGGCCGACAATGAGCAGTTCTTC. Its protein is CASSPRAGGADNEQFF.

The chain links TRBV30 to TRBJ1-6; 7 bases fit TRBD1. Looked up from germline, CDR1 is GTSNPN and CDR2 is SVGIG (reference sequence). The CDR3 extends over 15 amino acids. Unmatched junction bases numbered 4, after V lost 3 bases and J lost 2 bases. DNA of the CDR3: TGTGCCTGGAGGACAGGGTCAACCTATAATTCACCCCTCCACTTT. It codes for CAWRTGSTYNSPLHF.

CDR3 nucleotide sequence: TGTGCCTGGGCTCCAGGGGGGTTTTTCGGGTCACCCCTCCACTTT. Residues: CAWAPGGFFGSPLHF. V usage is TRBV30 and J usage is TRBJ1-6; 7 nucleotides match TRBD1. CDR3 length: 15 residues. Germline lookup yields CDR1 GTSNPN and CDR2 SVGIG (reference sequence). V dropped 5 bases and J dropped 10; count of bases not matched to a gene: 14.

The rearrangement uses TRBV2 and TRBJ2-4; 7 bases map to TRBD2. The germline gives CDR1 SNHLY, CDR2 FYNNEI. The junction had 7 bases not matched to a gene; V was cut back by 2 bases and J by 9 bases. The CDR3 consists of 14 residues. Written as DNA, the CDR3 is TGTGCCAGCAGTGAAATGGCGGGGGTGGGCATTCAGTACTTC. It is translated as CASSEMAGVGIQYF.

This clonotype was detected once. In DNA, the CDR3 is TGCAGCTTCGACAGAAACCAAGAGACCCAGTACTTC. Its protein is CSFDRNQETQYF. The chain recombines TRBV29-1 with TRBJ2-5; D is possibly TRBD1 (5 bases). Looked up from germline, CDR1 is SQVTM and CDR2 is ANQGSEA. V lost 8 bases and J lost 0, with 10 bases in between. The CDR3 is made up of 12 amino acids.

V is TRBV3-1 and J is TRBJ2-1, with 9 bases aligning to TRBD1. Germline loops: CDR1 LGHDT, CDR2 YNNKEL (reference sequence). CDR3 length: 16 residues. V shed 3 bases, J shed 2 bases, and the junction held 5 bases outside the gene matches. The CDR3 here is CASSHRDRVTYNEQFF. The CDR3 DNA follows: TGTGCCAGCAGCCACCGGGACAGGGTGACCTACAATGAGCAGTTCTTC.

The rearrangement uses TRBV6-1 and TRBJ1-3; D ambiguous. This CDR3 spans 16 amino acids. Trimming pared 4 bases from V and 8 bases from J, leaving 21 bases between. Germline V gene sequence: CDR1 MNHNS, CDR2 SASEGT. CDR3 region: CASSASRTSIVDTIYF. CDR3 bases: TGTGCCAGCAGTGCCTCCCGGACTTCTATCGTTGACACCATATATTTT.

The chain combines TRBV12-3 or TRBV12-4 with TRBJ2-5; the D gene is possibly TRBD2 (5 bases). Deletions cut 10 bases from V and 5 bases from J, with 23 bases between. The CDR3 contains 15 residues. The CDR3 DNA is TGTGCCATCCAGCTAGCCGCCCAGGAGAGCGAGACCCAGTACTTC. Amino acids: CAIQLAAQESETQYF.

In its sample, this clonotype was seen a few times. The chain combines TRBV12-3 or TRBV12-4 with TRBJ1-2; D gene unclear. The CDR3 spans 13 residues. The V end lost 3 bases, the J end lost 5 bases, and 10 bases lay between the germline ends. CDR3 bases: TGTGCCAGCAGTTTTGAGGGAGGGTATGGCTACACCTTC. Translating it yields CASSFEGGYGYTF.

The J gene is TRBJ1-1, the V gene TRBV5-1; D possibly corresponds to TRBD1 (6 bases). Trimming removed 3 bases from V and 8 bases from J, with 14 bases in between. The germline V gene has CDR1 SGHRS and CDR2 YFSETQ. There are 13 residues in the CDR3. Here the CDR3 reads CASSSDRNKEAFF. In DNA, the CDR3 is TGCGCCAGCAGCTCGGACAGAAATAAAGAAGCTTTCTTT.

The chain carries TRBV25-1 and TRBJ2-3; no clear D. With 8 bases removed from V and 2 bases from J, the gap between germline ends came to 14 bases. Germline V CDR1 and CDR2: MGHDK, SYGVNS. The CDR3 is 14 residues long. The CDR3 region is CASEASISTDTQYF. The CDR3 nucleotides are TGTGCCAGCGAGGCCTCTATTTCCACAGATACGCAGTATTTT.

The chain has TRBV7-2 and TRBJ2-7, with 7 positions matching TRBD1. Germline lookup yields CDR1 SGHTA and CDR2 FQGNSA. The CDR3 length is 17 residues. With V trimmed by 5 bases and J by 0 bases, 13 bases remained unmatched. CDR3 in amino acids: CASSPSFETGSSYEQYF. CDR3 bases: TGTGCCAGCAGCCCTAGTTTCGAGACAGGGAGCTCCTACGAGCAGTACTTC.

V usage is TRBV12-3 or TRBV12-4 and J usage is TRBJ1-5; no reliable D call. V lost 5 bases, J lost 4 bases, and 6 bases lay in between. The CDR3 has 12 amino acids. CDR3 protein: CASSQNNQPQHF. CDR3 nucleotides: TGTGCCAGCAGTCAAAATAATCAGCCCCAGCATTTT.

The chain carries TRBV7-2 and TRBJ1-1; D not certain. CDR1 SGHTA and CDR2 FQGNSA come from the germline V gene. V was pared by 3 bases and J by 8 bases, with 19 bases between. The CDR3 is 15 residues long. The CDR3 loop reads CASSFYLMAAWEAFF. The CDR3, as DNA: TGTGCCAGCAGCTTTTACCTCATGGCCGCGTGGGAAGCTTTCTTT.

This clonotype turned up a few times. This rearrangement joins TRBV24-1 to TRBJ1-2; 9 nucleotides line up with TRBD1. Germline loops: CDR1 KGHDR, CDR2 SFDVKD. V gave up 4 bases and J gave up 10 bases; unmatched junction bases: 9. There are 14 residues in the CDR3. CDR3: CATSDPGQGRNYTF. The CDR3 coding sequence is TGTGCCACCAGTGACCCCGGACAGGGGAGGAACTACACCTTC.

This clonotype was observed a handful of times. The CDR3: CASSELEGGFSGANVLTF. The DNA for the CDR3 is TGTGCCAGCAGTGAATTGGAAGGGGGCTTTTCTGGGGCCAACGTCCTGACTTTC. The genes are TRBV25-1 and TRBJ2-6, with 7 bases lining up with TRBD1. V dropped 1 base and J dropped 1; count of bases not matched to a gene: 7. Germline V CDR1 and CDR2: MGHDK, SYGVNS. CDR3 size: 18 residues.

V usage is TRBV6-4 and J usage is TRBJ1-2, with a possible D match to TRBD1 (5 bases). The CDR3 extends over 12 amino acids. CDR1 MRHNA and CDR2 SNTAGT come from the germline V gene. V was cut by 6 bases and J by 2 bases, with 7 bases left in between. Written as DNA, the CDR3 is TGTGCCAGCAGAGACAGAAACTATGGCTACACCTTC. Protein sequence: CASRDRNYGYTF.

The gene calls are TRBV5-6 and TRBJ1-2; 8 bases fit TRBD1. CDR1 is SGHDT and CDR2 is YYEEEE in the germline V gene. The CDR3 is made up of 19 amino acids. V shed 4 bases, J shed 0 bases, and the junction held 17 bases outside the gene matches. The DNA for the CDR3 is TGTGCCAGCAGCCTAAGTGCGGGCAGACAGGGGATACCTAACTATGGCTACACCTTC. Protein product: CASSLSAGRQGIPNYGYTF.

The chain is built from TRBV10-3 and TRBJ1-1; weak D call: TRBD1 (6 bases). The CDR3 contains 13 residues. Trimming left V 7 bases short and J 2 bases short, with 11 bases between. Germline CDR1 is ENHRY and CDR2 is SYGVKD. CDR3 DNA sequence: TGTGCCATCAAGGCGACAGGTAACACTGAAGCTTTCTTT. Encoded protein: CAIKATGNTEAFF.

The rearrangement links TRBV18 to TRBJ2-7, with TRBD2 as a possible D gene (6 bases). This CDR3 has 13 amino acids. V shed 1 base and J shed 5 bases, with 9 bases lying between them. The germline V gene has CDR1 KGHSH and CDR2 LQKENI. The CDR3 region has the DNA TGTGCCAGCTCACCACGGAGGGTTAACGAGCAGTACTTC. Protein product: CASSPRRVNEQYF.

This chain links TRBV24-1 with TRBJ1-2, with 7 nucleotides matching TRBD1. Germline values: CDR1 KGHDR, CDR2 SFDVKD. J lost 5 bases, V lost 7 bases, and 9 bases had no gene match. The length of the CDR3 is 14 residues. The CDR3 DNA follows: TGTGCCACCAGCGGGGACAGAGGCCCATATGGCTACACCTTC. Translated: CATSGDRGPYGYTF.

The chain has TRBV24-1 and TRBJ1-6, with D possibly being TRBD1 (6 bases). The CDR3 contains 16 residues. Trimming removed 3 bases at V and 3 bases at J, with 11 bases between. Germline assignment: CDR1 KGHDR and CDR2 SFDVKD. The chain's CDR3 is CATSDHRVGYNSPLHF. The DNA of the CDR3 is TGTGCCACCAGTGATCACAGGGTCGGCTATAATTCACCCCTCCACTTT.

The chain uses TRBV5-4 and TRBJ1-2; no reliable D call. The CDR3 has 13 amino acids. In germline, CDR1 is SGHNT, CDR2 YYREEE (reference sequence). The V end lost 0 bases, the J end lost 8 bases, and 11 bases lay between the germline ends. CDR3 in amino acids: CASSLVRDAGYTF. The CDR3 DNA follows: TGTGCCAGCAGCTTGGTAAGGGATGCGGGCTACACCTTC. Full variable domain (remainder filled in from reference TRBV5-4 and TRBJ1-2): ETGVTQSPTHLIKTRGQQVTLRCSSQSGHNTVSWYQQALGQGPQFIFQYYREEENGRGNFPPRFSGLQFPNYSSELNVNALELDDSALYLCASSLVRDAGYTFGSGTRLTVV.

CDR3 amino acids: CASSATSGGAYADTQYF. The DNA of the CDR3 is TGTGCCAGCAGTGCCACTAGCGGGGGGGCCTACGCAGATACGCAGTATTTT. The rearrangement uses TRBV6-1 and TRBJ2-3, with 13 nucleotides matching TRBD2. The germline V gene encodes CDR1 MNHNS and CDR2 SASEGT. This CDR3 has 17 amino acids. V was clipped by 4 bases and J by 4 bases; unmatched bases: 8.